This entry is about one T cell receptor beta chain. Its antigen is still unknown. These data are taken from a study of metastatic and nonmetastatic thyroid tumors. Study-wide background: Comparison of repertoires was carried out across blood and tumor or nodule tissue from malignant and benign thyroid patients. Study-wide results and caveats: For both blood and tumor, malignant thyroid tumors reportedly showed significantly higher TCR beta diversity than benign nodules did.

Ahead of thyroid surgery, no patient had received treatment of any kind. In germline, CDR1 is SGHTA, CDR2 FQGNSA. The CDR3 contains 14 residues. V lost 5 bases to trimming and J lost 4 bases; unmatched junction nucleotides: 8. TCRdb reassembled clones from the PCR reads with MiXCR. The table lists roughly 83,000 clones, more than 12% of them singletons, with 3.6% in the top ten. What was sequenced was blood. The chain recombines TRBV7-2 with TRBJ2-7, with 7 positions matching TRBD1. The TCR was taken from a female donor with papillary thyroid cancer or a benign thyroid nodule (not recorded which). Some clones in this sample may be carry-over from other donors' samples. CDR3 sequence: CASSRYGTVYEQYF. The DNA for the CDR3 is TGTGCCAGCAGCCGTTACGGGACAGTGTACGAGCAGTACTTC.